These T cell receptor beta chains were read from a single sample in a study of cytomegalovirus exposure and HLA in healthy donors. The method was immunoSEQ multiplex PCR; TCRdb's version includes in-frame clones alone and lacks a portion of them. The sample yields 210,000 or so clones, about 80% seen once. The sequenced sample consisted of PBMCs. The receptors shown here come from a woman aged 45-65 years in good health and CMV-seropositive. Each CDR3 is given with its conserved first and last residue. Fields, in order: CDR3 DNA, CDR3 protein, J gene, V gene, clone size, D gene. D genes are given only for firm matches. Not all rows give a size; the values are once, few, many and, for expanded clones, a class.

CDR3nt: TGTGCCAGCAGCCCCACAGGAGTGGATGGCTACACCTTC
CDR3aa: CASSPTGVDGYTF
j_gene: TRBJ1-2
v_gene: TRBV7-9
abundance: .
d_gene: .

CDR3nt: TGTGCCAGCAGTGAAGCCGAAACAGGGTTGTTTAGCAATCAGCCCCAGCATTTT
CDR3aa: CASSEAETGLFSNQPQHF
j_gene: TRBJ1-5
v_gene: TRBV6-1
abundance: .
d_gene: .

CDR3nt: TGTGCCAGCAGCGTTACAGGGACAGGGTATGTTGAGCAGTTCTTC
CDR3aa: CASSVTGTGYVEQFF
j_gene: TRBJ2-1
v_gene: TRBV9
abundance: .
d_gene: TRBD1

CDR3nt: TGTGCCAGCAGTTCTCCACAGGCACAAGAGACCCAGTACTTC
CDR3aa: CASSSPQAQETQYF
j_gene: TRBJ2-5
v_gene: TRBV28
abundance: once
d_gene: .

CDR3nt: TGTGCCAGCAGCTTACAGACAGGGTTCTCTGGAAACACCATATATTTT
CDR3aa: CASSLQTGFSGNTIYF
j_gene: TRBJ1-3
v_gene: TRBV7-9
abundance: .
d_gene: TRBD1

CDR3nt: TGTGCCAGCAGCCCCGCGGGACCCGTTAAAATGTTTTTT
CDR3aa: CASSPAGPVKMFF
j_gene: TRBJ1-4
v_gene: TRBV28
abundance: once
d_gene: .

CDR3nt: TGTGCCAGCAAAGATACCGGACACCTTAATTCACCCCTCCACTTT
CDR3aa: CASKDTGHLNSPLHF
j_gene: TRBJ1-6
v_gene: TRBV6-5
abundance: .
d_gene: .

CDR3nt: TGTGCCAGCAGTGCGACCGGGGTTTATCACGGCTACACCTTC
CDR3aa: CASSATGVYHGYTF
j_gene: TRBJ1-2
v_gene: TRBV6-5
abundance: .
d_gene: .

CDR3nt: TGTGCCAGCAGCGCTACTAGTAGCACAGATACGCAGTATTTT
CDR3aa: CASSATSSTDTQYF
j_gene: TRBJ2-3
v_gene: TRBV9
abundance: .
d_gene: .

CDR3nt: TGTGCCAGCAGTGAGTTGGGACAGGGGGCCTACGAGCAGTACTTC
CDR3aa: CASSELGQGAYEQYF
j_gene: TRBJ2-7
v_gene: TRBV2
abundance: few
d_gene: TRBD1

CDR3nt: TGCGCCAGCAGCCAAGACCCGGGACTGCACACTGAAGCTTTCTTT
CDR3aa: CASSQDPGLHTEAFF
j_gene: TRBJ1-1
v_gene: TRBV4-1
abundance: few
d_gene: .

CDR3nt: TGTGCCAGTGGGTTTTCTAGCGGCGAGCAGTACTTC
CDR3aa: CASGFSSGEQYF
j_gene: TRBJ2-7
v_gene: TRBV19
abundance: .
d_gene: TRBD2

CDR3nt: TGTGCCAGCACCCTTGGGGGGGGAGGGAATAATTCACCCCTCCACTTT
CDR3aa: CASTLGGGGNNSPLHF
j_gene: TRBJ1-6
v_gene: TRBV2
abundance: .
d_gene: .

CDR3nt: TGCGCCAGCAGCCAAGAATCGTCGCGGGGGGTTCTGTTCTTC
CDR3aa: CASSQESSRGVLFF
j_gene: TRBJ2-1
v_gene: TRBV4-3
abundance: .
d_gene: TRBD2

CDR3nt: TGTGCCAGCAGCGGCGTCCGTAGGGGAGAGACCCAGTACTTC
CDR3aa: CASSGVRRGETQYF
j_gene: TRBJ2-5
v_gene: TRBV7-2
abundance: .
d_gene: .

CDR3nt: TGCGCCAGCAGCCAGGGCACTGCGGCAGATACGCAGTATTTT
CDR3aa: CASSQGTAADTQYF
j_gene: TRBJ2-3
v_gene: TRBV5-1
abundance: .
d_gene: .

CDR3nt: TGCGCCAGCAGTTCAGGGACAGCCAACACCGGGGAGCTGTTTTTT
CDR3aa: CASSSGTANTGELFF
j_gene: TRBJ2-2
v_gene: TRBV10-2
abundance: .
d_gene: TRBD1

CDR3nt: TGTGCCAGCAGCCTAAATCGGGGGGACACTGAAGCTTTCTTT
CDR3aa: CASSLNRGDTEAFF
j_gene: TRBJ1-1
v_gene: TRBV11-1
abundance: .
d_gene: .

CDR3nt: TGCGCCAGCAGCCCCTTTGGTAATCAGCGGGGCGGGACCCAGTACTTC
CDR3aa: CASSPFGNQRGGTQYF
j_gene: TRBJ2-5
v_gene: TRBV4-1
abundance: .
d_gene: TRBD2

CDR3nt: TGTGCCTGGGACCCTGGCAGGGGGTTAGAAACAGATACGCAGTATTTT
CDR3aa: CAWDPGRGLETDTQYF
j_gene: TRBJ2-3
v_gene: TRBV30
abundance: .
d_gene: TRBD1

CDR3nt: TGTGCCAGCCAGCGGGGGGCCAGCACAGATACGCAGTATTTT
CDR3aa: CASQRGASTDTQYF
j_gene: TRBJ2-3
v_gene: TRBV5-5
abundance: .
d_gene: TRBD2

CDR3nt: TGTGCCAGCAGCGTAGAGGTCAGGATGAACACCGGGGAGCTGTTTTTT
CDR3aa: CASSVEVRMNTGELFF
j_gene: TRBJ2-2
v_gene: TRBV9
abundance: .
d_gene: .